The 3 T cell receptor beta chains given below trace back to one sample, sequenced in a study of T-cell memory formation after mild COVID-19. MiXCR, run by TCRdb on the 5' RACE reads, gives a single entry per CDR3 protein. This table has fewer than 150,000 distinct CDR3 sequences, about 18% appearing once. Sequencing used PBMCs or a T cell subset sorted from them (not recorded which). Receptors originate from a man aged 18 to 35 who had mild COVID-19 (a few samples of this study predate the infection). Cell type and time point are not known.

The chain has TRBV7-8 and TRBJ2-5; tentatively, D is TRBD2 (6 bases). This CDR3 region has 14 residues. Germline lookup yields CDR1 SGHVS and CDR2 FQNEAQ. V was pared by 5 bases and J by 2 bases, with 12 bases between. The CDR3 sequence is CASSLDYLQETQYF. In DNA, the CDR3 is TGTGCCAGCAGCCTGGACTATTTGCAAGAGACCCAGTACTTC.

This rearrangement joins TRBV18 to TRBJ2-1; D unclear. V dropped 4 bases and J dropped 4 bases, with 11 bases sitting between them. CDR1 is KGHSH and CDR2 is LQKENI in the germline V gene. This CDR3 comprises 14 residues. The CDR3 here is CASSLADLYNEQFF. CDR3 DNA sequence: TGTGCCAGCTCACTCGCTGACTTATACAATGAGCAGTTCTTC.

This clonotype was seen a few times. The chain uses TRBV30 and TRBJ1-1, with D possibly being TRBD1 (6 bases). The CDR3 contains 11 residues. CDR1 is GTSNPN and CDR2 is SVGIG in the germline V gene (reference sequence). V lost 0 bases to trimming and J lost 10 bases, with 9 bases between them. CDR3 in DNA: TGTGCCTGGAGTGTACAGGGAATAGCTTTCTTT. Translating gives CAWSVQGIAFF.